One sample yielded the 27 T cell receptor beta chains listed below, sequenced in a study of blood T cell repertoires in COVID-19. Only in-frame clones appear in the TCRdb table, and some are missing; sequencing was by immunoSEQ multiplex PCR. This sample has some 46,000 clones, with over 75% found just once. The specimen was peripheral blood. These receptor sequences come from a man aged 50 or older with acute or convalescent COVID-19.

The gene calls are TRBV6-5 and TRBJ2-3, with D possibly matching TRBD2 (6 bases). Trimming removed 11 bases at V and 4 bases at J, with 16 bases between. This CDR3 is 13 amino acids long. Germline CDR1 reads MNHEY; CDR2 reads SVGAGI. The CDR3 sequence: CAGRDFVADTQYF. DNA of the CDR3: TGTGCCGGAAGGGACTTCGTTGCAGATACGCAGTATTTT.

The chain couples TRBV6-5 to TRBJ2-2; 7 bases align to TRBD2. V dropped 3 bases and J dropped 4; count of bases not matched to a gene: 8. Germline CDR1 reads MNHEY; CDR2 reads SVGAGI. The CDR3 is 16 residues long. The CDR3 sequence: CASSYWEGRGTGELFF. CDR3 nucleotide sequence: TGTGCCAGCAGTTATTGGGAGGGAAGAGGCACCGGGGAGCTGTTTTTT.

The chain employs TRBV7-9 and TRBJ2-4; D ambiguous. The CDR3 covers 16 residues. Germline V CDR1 and CDR2: SEHNR, FQNEAQ (reference sequence). V lost 1 base and J lost 0, with 10 bases in between. For the CDR3, the DNA is TGTGCCAGCAGCTTAGGGGTGGCGGTAGCCAAAAACATTCAGTACTTC. Translation: CASSLGVAVAKNIQYF.

CDR3 in DNA: TGTGCCACCAGCAGAGATCGGCAGGGCTGGGGAAACACCATATATTTT. Residues: CATSRDRQGWGNTIYF. The genes are TRBV15 and TRBJ1-3; the D gene is possibly TRBD1 (5 bases). The V end lost 0 bases, the J end lost 4 bases, and 13 bases lay between the germline ends. The CDR3 runs 16 residues. Germline V CDR1 and CDR2: LNHNV, YYDKDF (reference sequence).

The V gene is TRBV13, the J gene TRBJ2-7; possible D gene TRBD2, 7 bases. The CDR3 has 14 amino acids. V lost 4 bases to trimming and J lost 5 bases, with 15 bases between them. The germline V gene encodes CDR1 PRHDT and CDR2 FYEKMQ (reference sequence). The CDR3 sequence: CASSSLGGGDEQYF. DNA of the CDR3: TGTGCCAGCAGCTCTCTGGGGGGGGGCGACGAGCAGTACTTC. The entire variable domain, with the rest obtained from reference TRBV13 and TRBJ2-7, is as follows: AAGVIQSPRHLIKEKRETATLKCYPIPRHDTVYWYQQGPGQDPQFLISFYEKMQSDKGSIPDRFSAQQFSDYHSELNMSSLELGDSALYFCASSSLGGGDEQYFGPGTRLTVT.

The chain employs TRBV9 and TRBJ2-3; 14 bases are shared with TRBD2. CDR3 length: 18 residues. Germline V gives CDR1 SGDLS, CDR2 YYNGEE. Unmatched junction bases numbered 5, after V lost 2 bases and J lost 0 bases. CDR3 in DNA: TGTGCCAGCAGCGTCGGACTAGCGGGGGGTCACAGCACAGATACGCAGTATTTT. This codes for CASSVGLAGGHSTDTQYF.

The chain joins TRBV4-1 to TRBJ2-7; 12 positions agree with TRBD2. This CDR3 contains 16 residues. Germline loops: CDR1 MGHRA, CDR2 YSYEKL. The V segment lost 0 bases and the J segment 4 bases; nucleotides outside the gene matches: 4. This chain's CDR3 is CASSQEGLAGQYEQYF. CDR3 DNA: TGCGCCAGCAGCCAAGAAGGACTAGCGGGACAATACGAGCAGTACTTC.

This clone was recorded only once. This chain joins TRBV2 and TRBJ2-2; perhaps TRBD2 as D (6 bases). The CDR3 loop spans 14 amino acids. The germline V gene encodes CDR1 SNHLY and CDR2 FYNNEI. Trimming took 11 bases from V and 0 from J, leaving 13 bases between them. CDR3 bases: TGTGCCGGGGGGAGGTCTGCGAACACCGGGGAGCTGTTTTTT. As protein: CAGGRSANTGELFF.

The chain joins TRBV14 to TRBJ1-1, with D unclear. V was trimmed by 5 bases and J by 7 bases, leaving 11 bases between them. Germline CDR1 and CDR2: SGHDN and FVKESK. CDR3 length: 12 amino acids. CDR3 loop: CASSIHGGEAFF. Written as DNA, the CDR3 is TGTGCCAGCAGCATCCATGGCGGTGAAGCTTTCTTT. Together with reference TRBV14 and TRBJ1-1, the CDR3 gives the full variable domain: EAGVTQFPSHSVIEKGQTVTLRCDPISGHDNLYWYRRVMGKEIKFLLHFVKESKQDESGMPNNRFLAERTGGTYSTLKVQPAELEDSGVYFCASSIHGGEAFFGQGTRLTVV.

This sequence joins TRBV5-1 and TRBJ2-1; maybe TRBD2 (5 bases). This CDR3 region has 15 residues. Trimming left V 7 bases short and J 2 bases short, with 16 bases between. Germline V gene data show CDR1 as SGHRS and CDR2 as YFSETQ. The chain's CDR3 is CASSAPRGTYNEQFF. CDR3 nucleotide sequence: TGCGCCAGCTCCGCACCCCGGGGAACCTACAATGAGCAGTTCTTC.

This chain connects TRBV19 to TRBJ2-1, with TRBD2 matching 11 bases. From germline, CDR1 is LNHDA and CDR2 SQIVND (reference sequence). After removal of 6 bases from V and 6 bases from J, the junction contained 16 bases not matched to a gene. The CDR3 has 18 residues. The CDR3 DNA reads TGTGCCAGTAGCCCCGAGAGACAAACTAGCGGGGGAGCCAATGAGCAGTTCTTC. Translating gives CASSPERQTSGGANEQFF.

The chain recombines TRBV7-9 with TRBJ1-1; 11 bases fit TRBD1. The CDR3 sequence is 14 residues long. Per germline, CDR1 SEHNR and CDR2 FQNEAQ (reference sequence). V dropped 7 bases and J dropped 5; count of bases not matched to a gene: 6. The CDR3 nucleotides are TGTGCCAGCACCAGGACAGGGGGCCGGACTGAAGCTTTCTTT. This sequence encodes CASTRTGGRTEAFF.

This sequence joins TRBV3-1 (or the pseudogene TRBV3-2) and TRBJ2-7; 11 positions match TRBD2. Germline-derived CDR1 and CDR2 are LGHDT and YNNKEL (reference sequence). The trim removed 5 bases at V and 3 bases at J, leaving 3 bases unmatched. The CDR3 contains 14 residues. As DNA, the CDR3 is TGTGCCAGCAGCGAGACTAGCGGGAACTACGAGCAGTACTTC. This sequence encodes CASSETSGNYEQYF.

V gene TRBV10-3 combines with J gene TRBJ1-1; 7 bases agree with TRBD1. CDR1 and CDR2 from the germline V gene are ENHRY and SYGVKD. Trimming removed 3 bases from V and 1 base from J; junction bases left unmatched: 5. The CDR3 is 15 amino acids. In DNA form, the CDR3 reads TGTGCCATCAGTGACCCGGGACAGACGAACACTGAAGCTTTCTTT. It specifies CAISDPGQTNTEAFF.

This rearrangement joins TRBV6-2 or TRBV6-3 to TRBJ2-5; the match to TRBD2 covers 9 bases. Germline CDR1 and CDR2: MNHEY and SVGEGT. The CDR3 length is 16 residues. V was clipped by 5 bases and J by 2 bases; unmatched bases: 9. The chain's CDR3 is CASSRTFLAGQETQYF. CDR3 sequence (DNA): TGTGCCAGCAGTCGGACTTTTCTAGCGGGGCAAGAGACCCAGTACTTC.

The gene calls are TRBV27 and TRBJ2-7, with D possibly TRBD2 on 6 matching bases. Looked up from germline, CDR1 is MNHEY and CDR2 is SMNVEV (reference sequence). V lost 7 bases and J 2 bases, leaving 21 bases between the germline ends. The length of the CDR3 is 16 residues. CDR3 residues: CASTPTLASVAYEQYF. CDR3 sequence (DNA): TGTGCCAGCACCCCCACCCTTGCTAGCGTAGCCTACGAGCAGTACTTC.

This chain uses TRBV30 with TRBJ1-3; D not resolved. The CDR3 totals 13 residues. CDR1 GTSNPN and CDR2 SVGIG come from the germline V gene (reference sequence). The ends were cut back, 4 bases at V and 0 bases at J, with 7 bases in the middle. The CDR3 spells CAWTRASGNTIYF. CDR3 bases: TGTGCCTGGACGAGGGCCTCTGGAAACACCATATATTTT. Supplemented by reference TRBV30 and TRBJ1-3, the full variable domain reads SQTIHQWPATLVQPVGSPLSLECTVEGTSNPNLYWYRQAAGRGLQLLFYSVGIGQISSEVPQNLSASRPQDRQFILSSKKLLLSDSGFYLCAWTRASGNTIYFGEGSWLTVV.

The chain recombines TRBV5-4 with TRBJ2-1; D is perhaps TRBD2 (5 bases). CDR1 SGHNT and CDR2 YYREEE come from the germline V gene (reference sequence). CDR3 length: 14 amino acids. V gave up 0 bases and J gave up 4 bases, with 8 bases separating them. The CDR3: CASSLGGGYNEQFF. The CDR3 nucleotides are TGTGCCAGCAGCTTGGGTGGCGGGTACAATGAGCAGTTCTTC.

V gene TRBV25-1 combines with J gene TRBJ2-1; the D is unclear. This CDR3 is built from 11 residues. V lost 3 bases and J lost 9, with 6 bases in between. Germline V CDR1 and CDR2: MGHDK, SYGVNS. CDR3 nucleotides: TGTGCCAGCAGTGATAATATTGAGCAGTTCTTC. Translating it yields CASSDNIEQFF.

V gene TRBV4-3 combines with J gene TRBJ1-2; 9 bases fit TRBD1. CDR3 length: 13 amino acids. After removal of 5 bases from V and 8 bases from J, the junction contained 6 bases not matched to a gene. Per the germline V gene, CDR1 is LGHNA and CDR2 is YSLEER. CDR3 residues: CASSTGTGKGYTF. DNA for the CDR3: TGCGCCAGCAGCACCGGGACAGGGAAGGGCTACACCTTC.

This clone was picked up one time. J is TRBJ2-3 and V is TRBV29-1; possibly TRBD2 for D (5 bases). The V gene's germline CDR1 is SQVTM and CDR2 ANQGSEA. CDR3 length: 13 amino acids. V lost 4 bases to trimming and J lost 5 bases, with 13 bases between them. The CDR3 here is CSVGLQAVDTQYF. CDR3 coding DNA: TGCAGCGTTGGACTACAAGCGGTAGATACGCAGTATTTT.

The rearrangement links TRBV28 to TRBJ2-2, with 7 bases identical to TRBD1. This CDR3 contains 16 residues. Germline V gene data show CDR1 as MDHEN and CDR2 as SYDVKM. The trim removed 3 bases at V and 5 bases at J, leaving 9 bases unmatched. The CDR3 nucleotides are TGTGCCAGCAGTTTCCCCGCAGGGGGTTCTACCGGGGAGCTGTTTTTT. It translates to CASSFPAGGSTGELFF.

In this sample, this clone turned up once. The chain couples TRBV11-3 to TRBJ2-7; D possibly corresponds to TRBD1 (5 bases). Germline V gene sequence: CDR1 SGHNT, CDR2 YENEEA. The V and J ends lost 5 bases and 6 bases respectively, with 14 bases between them. The CDR3 extends over 13 amino acids. For the CDR3, the DNA is TGTGCCAGCAGCCCAAGTCGGCAGGGCGAGCAGTACTTC. Residues: CASSPSRQGEQYF.

The chain couples TRBV6-1 to TRBJ1-5; perhaps TRBD1 as D (5 bases). Trimming stripped 2 bases from V and 15 bases from J, with 11 bases between. Germline values: CDR1 MNHNS, CDR2 SASEGT. This CDR3 has 11 residues. CDR3 sequence (DNA): TGTGCCAGCAGTGAACAGGGTCCCTTGCATTTT. It translates to CASSEQGPLHF.

Details on this clone: The junction shows a germline mismatch at one end, possibly a read error. The chain is built from TRBV4-1 and TRBJ2-1; the match to TRBD1 covers 7 bases. The CDR3 has 14 residues. Germline CDR1 and CDR2: MGHRA and YSYEKL. CDR3 nucleotides: TGCGCCAGCAGCCAAGAAAGCCGACAGGGTCGCTTGCTCTTC. Amino acid sequence: CASSQESRQGRLLF.

The CDR3 DNA is TGTGCCAGCAATAGGGGGTCCGGTGGCACTTTCTTT. It specifies CASNRGSGGTFF. The chain joins TRBV7-9 to TRBJ1-1; TRBD1 might be the D (6 bases). Germline V lookup: CDR1 SEHNR, CDR2 FQNEAQ (reference sequence). The V and J ends lost 7 bases and 12 bases respectively, with 18 bases between them. There are 12 residues in the CDR3.

The genes are TRBV7-9 and TRBJ1-1, with D perhaps matching TRBD1 (6 bases). The CDR3 runs to 17 residues. Trimming pared 5 bases from V and 1 base from J, leaving 20 bases between. The V gene's germline CDR1 is SEHNR and CDR2 FQNEAQ (reference sequence). Written as DNA, the CDR3 is TGTGCCAGCAGCGACGTTAGATGGGACACCAGGAACACTGAAGCTTTCTTT. It is translated as CASSDVRWDTRNTEAFF.